Listed below are T cell receptor beta chains from one sample, sequenced in a study of cytomegalovirus exposure and HLA in healthy donors. Repertoires were generated with immunoSEQ multiplex PCR, while TCRdb's copy carries only in-frame clones and drops some. The profile shows about 120,000 clones, around two thirds of them singletons. The specimen was PBMCs. These receptors were obtained from a woman in her thirties or forties in good health and CMV-seropositive. Both conserved end residues are part of each CDR3. Each record gives: clone size, V gene, D gene, J gene, CDR3 DNA, CDR3 protein. D genes are given only for firm matches. A row's size may be missing; if present it is once, few, many or a size class.

clone_size: NA
v_call: TRBV10-3
d_call: TRBD1
j_call: TRBJ1-5
cdr3_nt: TGTGCCATCAGTGAGTATTTCAGCGACAGGGGGCTAGGTAGCAATCAGCCCCAGCATTTT
cdr3_aa: CAISEYFSDRGLGSNQPQHF

clone_size: NA
v_call: TRBV7-3
d_call: TRBD2
j_call: TRBJ2-7
cdr3_nt: TGTGCCAGCAGCAAAGGGCTAGCGGGAGGTAGGGAGCAGTACTTC
cdr3_aa: CASSKGLAGGREQYF

clone_size: NA
v_call: TRBV28
d_call: TRBD2
j_call: TRBJ2-1
cdr3_nt: TGTGCCAGCAGTTTAACGGGAGGAGAGCAGTTCTTC
cdr3_aa: CASSLTGGEQFF

clone_size: NA
v_call: TRBV9
d_call: NA
j_call: TRBJ2-1
cdr3_nt: TGTGCCAGCAGCGTGGATTGGCGCGGAGGCAATGAGCAGTTCTTC
cdr3_aa: CASSVDWRGGNEQFF

clone_size: NA
v_call: TRBV29-1
d_call: NA
j_call: TRBJ2-7
cdr3_nt: TGCAGCGCCCGCGGCGGTTACTCCTACGAGCAGTACTTC
cdr3_aa: CSARGGYSYEQYF

clone_size: NA
v_call: TRBV7-9
d_call: TRBD1
j_call: TRBJ1-2
cdr3_nt: TGTGCCAGCAGCGATAACAGGGGGCTAATCTATGGCTACACCTTC
cdr3_aa: CASSDNRGLIYGYTF

clone_size: NA
v_call: TRBV7-9
d_call: NA
j_call: TRBJ2-2
cdr3_nt: TGTGCCAGCGGGCCTCTTGGAGGTAACACCGGGGAGCTGTTTTTT
cdr3_aa: CASGPLGGNTGELFF

clone_size: few
v_call: TRBV19
d_call: TRBD1
j_call: TRBJ1-5
cdr3_nt: TGTGCCAGTAACGACAGGGGAAGAAGCCAAAGTCAGCCCCAGCATTTT
cdr3_aa: CASNDRGRSQSQPQHF

clone_size: NA
v_call: TRBV9
d_call: NA
j_call: TRBJ1-1
cdr3_nt: TGTGCCAGCAGCGTAGGTCCGATGGGCAGTCATCTGGGCACTGAAGCTTTCTTT
cdr3_aa: CASSVGPMGSHLGTEAFF

clone_size: NA
v_call: TRBV7-2
d_call: TRBD2
j_call: TRBJ2-3
cdr3_nt: TGTGCCAGCAGCTCCGGACTAGCGGGAGAGTTGACAGATACGCAGTATTTT
cdr3_aa: CASSSGLAGELTDTQYF

clone_size: NA
v_call: TRBV11-2
d_call: NA
j_call: TRBJ1-1
cdr3_nt: TGTGCCAGCAGCTTAGACCTAGGGAACACTGAAGCTTTCTTT
cdr3_aa: CASSLDLGNTEAFF

clone_size: NA
v_call: TRBV6-1
d_call: TRBD1
j_call: TRBJ2-7
cdr3_nt: TGTGCCAGCAGTGGGTGGGGGACAGGGGGCTACGATCGACACACCGAGCAGTACTTC
cdr3_aa: CASSGWGTGGYDRHTEQYF

clone_size: NA
v_call: TRBV7-2
d_call: NA
j_call: TRBJ2-2
cdr3_nt: TGTGCCAGCAGCCGTTTAGCAGCCTACAACACCGGGGAGCTGTTTTTT
cdr3_aa: CASSRLAAYNTGELFF

clone_size: NA
v_call: TRBV27
d_call: NA
j_call: TRBJ1-1
cdr3_nt: TGTGCCAGCAGAAACAGGGTAGGGACTGAAGCTTTCTTT
cdr3_aa: CASRNRVGTEAFF

clone_size: NA
v_call: TRBV2
d_call: NA
j_call: TRBJ1-1
cdr3_nt: TGTGCCAGCAGTGAAGTCAGGGTGTGGGCTGAAGCTTTCTTT
cdr3_aa: CASSEVRVWAEAFF

clone_size: NA
v_call: TRBV19
d_call: TRBD1
j_call: TRBJ2-1
cdr3_nt: TGTGCCAGTAGTATGTTAGGGGGCCAATCTAACAATGAGCAGTTCTTC
cdr3_aa: CASSMLGGQSNNEQFF

clone_size: NA
v_call: TRBV25-1
d_call: NA
j_call: TRBJ2-2
cdr3_nt: TGTGCCAGCAGTGTCGGGTCGTTTGAGAACACCGGGGAGCTGTTTTTT
cdr3_aa: CASSVGSFENTGELFF

clone_size: once
v_call: TRBV4-2
d_call: NA
j_call: TRBJ2-3
cdr3_nt: TGTGCCAGCAGCCAAGCTTCCGGGGATACGCAGTATTTT
cdr3_aa: CASSQASGDTQYF

clone_size: NA
v_call: TRBV6-6
d_call: NA
j_call: TRBJ1-5
cdr3_nt: TGTGCCAGCAGCCCCGCAGCGGGTCAGCCCCAGCATTTT
cdr3_aa: CASSPAAGQPQHF

clone_size: few
v_call: TRBV29-1
d_call: TRBD2
j_call: TRBJ2-1
cdr3_nt: TGCAGCGTGGCCGGGACTAGCGGAGTTGGGCCCTACAATGAGCAGTTCTTC
cdr3_aa: CSVAGTSGVGPYNEQFF

clone_size: NA
v_call: TRBV13
d_call: NA
j_call: TRBJ1-1
cdr3_nt: TGTGCCAGCAGGCACGCAGGGGTCTCCACTGAAGCTTTCTTT
cdr3_aa: CASRHAGVSTEAFF

clone_size: NA
v_call: TRBV11-2
d_call: NA
j_call: TRBJ2-7
cdr3_nt: TGTGCCAGCAGCATCCATCAGGGATTGGTGGACGAGCAGTACTTC
cdr3_aa: CASSIHQGLVDEQYF

clone_size: NA
v_call: TRBV7-3
d_call: NA
j_call: TRBJ2-7
cdr3_nt: TGTGCCAGCAGCTTAACGTGGCGGGACGAGCAGTACTTC
cdr3_aa: CASSLTWRDEQYF

clone_size: NA
v_call: TRBV11-2
d_call: TRBD1
j_call: TRBJ2-7
cdr3_nt: TGTGCCAGCAGCTTAGCCGCTGGGACAGTGGCTTACGAGCAGTACTTC
cdr3_aa: CASSLAAGTVAYEQYF

clone_size: NA
v_call: TRBV5-4
d_call: NA
j_call: TRBJ1-4
cdr3_nt: TGTGCCAGCAGCTTGGGGGGGGATGAAAAACTGTTTTTT
cdr3_aa: CASSLGGDEKLFF

clone_size: few
v_call: TRBV7-2
d_call: TRBD2
j_call: TRBJ2-1
cdr3_nt: TGTGCCAGCAGCTTCGGGACTAGCGGGAGGTCCTCACTTGAGCAGTTCTTC
cdr3_aa: CASSFGTSGRSSLEQFF

clone_size: NA
v_call: TRBV27
d_call: TRBD2
j_call: TRBJ2-7
cdr3_nt: TGTGCCAGCGGCTTGACTAGCGGGAGTCGCGAGCAGTACTTC
cdr3_aa: CASGLTSGSREQYF

clone_size: NA
v_call: TRBV10-3
d_call: TRBD2
j_call: TRBJ2-1
cdr3_nt: TGTGCCATCAGTGAGTCTGAGCGGGAGGACTACAATGAGCAGTTCTTC
cdr3_aa: CAISESEREDYNEQFF

clone_size: NA
v_call: TRBV6-5
d_call: NA
j_call: TRBJ1-6
cdr3_nt: TGTGCCAGCAGCCCGACCACAGGGTTGGGTTCACCCCTCCACTTT
cdr3_aa: CASSPTTGLGSPLHF

clone_size: NA
v_call: TRBV7-9
d_call: NA
j_call: TRBJ2-2
cdr3_nt: TGTGCCAGCAGCCCTATCCTGAACACCGGGGAGCTGTTTTTT
cdr3_aa: CASSPILNTGELFF

clone_size: NA
v_call: TRBV7-9
d_call: NA
j_call: TRBJ2-7
cdr3_nt: TGTGCCAGCAGCTTAGGTCATGTTAGTACCTACGAGCAGTACTTC
cdr3_aa: CASSLGHVSTYEQYF

clone_size: NA
v_call: TRBV7-2
d_call: TRBD1
j_call: TRBJ2-3
cdr3_nt: TGTGCCAGCAGCACCCTGACAGGGGGAGGCACAGATACGCAGTATTTT
cdr3_aa: CASSTLTGGGTDTQYF

clone_size: few
v_call: TRBV6-1
d_call: TRBD2
j_call: TRBJ2-3
cdr3_nt: TGTGCCAGCAGCGCACTAGCGGGAGGGCCAGATACGCAGTATTTT
cdr3_aa: CASSALAGGPDTQYF

clone_size: NA
v_call: TRBV2
d_call: TRBD2
j_call: TRBJ2-3
cdr3_nt: TGTGCCAGCAGTCCCGGGACTAGCGGGAACACAGATACGCAGTATTTT
cdr3_aa: CASSPGTSGNTDTQYF

clone_size: NA
v_call: TRBV19
d_call: NA
j_call: TRBJ1-1
cdr3_nt: TGTGCCAGTAGTATGGCCGTGAACACTGAAGCTTTCTTT
cdr3_aa: CASSMAVNTEAFF

clone_size: NA
v_call: TRBV19
d_call: TRBD2
j_call: TRBJ2-1
cdr3_nt: TGTGCCAGTAGTATTCGCTTTAGTAGCGGGAGGGCCCTCGGGGGCAATGAGCAGTTCTTC
cdr3_aa: CASSIRFSSGRALGGNEQFF

clone_size: few
v_call: TRBV6-6
d_call: TRBD1
j_call: TRBJ1-1
cdr3_nt: TGTGCCAGCAGTTCGACAGGGCGGAACACTGAAGCTTTCTTT
cdr3_aa: CASSSTGRNTEAFF

clone_size: once
v_call: TRBV5-1
d_call: TRBD2
j_call: TRBJ2-1
cdr3_nt: TGCGCCAGCAGCTTAGACGGGAGGCCAGAATACAATGAGCAGTTCTTC
cdr3_aa: CASSLDGRPEYNEQFF

clone_size: few
v_call: TRBV15
d_call: TRBD1
j_call: TRBJ2-7
cdr3_nt: TGTGCCACCAGAAGACAGGGGGTGGGGGAGCAGTACTTC
cdr3_aa: CATRRQGVGEQYF

clone_size: few
v_call: TRBV5-1
d_call: TRBD2
j_call: TRBJ2-3
cdr3_nt: TGCGCCAGCAAGGTGGGACTAGCGGGAGGGTACGCCACAGATACGCAGTATTTT
cdr3_aa: CASKVGLAGGYATDTQYF

clone_size: NA
v_call: TRBV6-1
d_call: NA
j_call: TRBJ1-1
cdr3_nt: TGTGCCAGCACCCCCGGACAGTTGAACACTGAAGCTTTCTTT
cdr3_aa: CASTPGQLNTEAFF

clone_size: NA
v_call: TRBV7-2
d_call: NA
j_call: TRBJ2-7
cdr3_nt: TGTGCCAGCAGCCCTAGTGGCATGGAGGGCTACGAGCAGTACTTC
cdr3_aa: CASSPSGMEGYEQYF

clone_size: NA
v_call: TRBV5-5
d_call: NA
j_call: TRBJ1-5
cdr3_nt: TGTGCCAGCAGCTTGCTTAGAGGGCCGGATCAGCCCCAGCATTTT
cdr3_aa: CASSLLRGPDQPQHF

clone_size: NA
v_call: TRBV28
d_call: TRBD1
j_call: TRBJ2-7
cdr3_nt: TGTGCCAGCAGGGGGGACAGCGAGCAGTACTTC
cdr3_aa: CASRGDSEQYF

clone_size: NA
v_call: TRBV2
d_call: TRBD2
j_call: TRBJ2-5
cdr3_nt: TGTGCCAGCAGTGGGACTAGCTGGAAAGAGACCCAGTACTTC
cdr3_aa: CASSGTSWKETQYF

clone_size: NA
v_call: TRBV27
d_call: TRBD2
j_call: TRBJ2-1
cdr3_nt: TGTGCCAGCAGTCCGCATACTAGGGAGGGGCCACAGGAGCAGTTCTTC
cdr3_aa: CASSPHTREGPQEQFF

clone_size: few
v_call: TRBV27
d_call: NA
j_call: TRBJ1-5
cdr3_nt: TGTGCCAGCAGCTTCACTCTTAATCAGCCCCAGCATTTT
cdr3_aa: CASSFTLNQPQHF

clone_size: NA
v_call: TRBV15
d_call: NA
j_call: TRBJ1-1
cdr3_nt: TGTGCCACCAGCAGAGATAGAATGAACACTGAAGCTTTCTTT
cdr3_aa: CATSRDRMNTEAFF

clone_size: NA
v_call: TRBV7-2
d_call: TRBD1
j_call: TRBJ1-6
cdr3_nt: TGTGCCAGCAGCCTCCGACAGGGCGGGCGATCACCCCTCCACTTT
cdr3_aa: CASSLRQGGRSPLHF

clone_size: NA
v_call: TRBV4-2
d_call: TRBD2
j_call: TRBJ2-2
cdr3_nt: TGTGCCAGCAGCCGCGGACTAGCGGGAGGGCGCACCGGGGAGCTGTTTTTT
cdr3_aa: CASSRGLAGGRTGELFF